What follows describes a single TCR beta chain. Which antigen it targets is not known. Base qualities are not provided; no much larger clone lies one nucleotide away. CDR1 SGHVS and CDR2 FQNEAQ were looked up in the germline V gene. There are 16 amino acids in the CDR3, from cysteine to phenylalanine inclusive. The sequence is cut down to CDR3 DNA, 48 bases in frame from base 1. Between the V and J ends, shortened by 2 bases and 8 bases respectively, the junction contains 18 bases. This specimen comes from a study of early stage breast cancer tumors (dated by TCRdb to about 2017). Study-wide context: Of the approximately 16 invasive breast tumors, twelve were found to be estrogen receptor-positive, progesterone receptor-positive and HER2-negative. On average, each sample had roughly 9.7-fold read coverage. Of the approximately 12 ER+/PR+/HER2- tumors, eight were classified as invasive ductal carcinomas and four as invasive lobular carcinomas. Across all samples, 2 million to 3 million templates representing roughly 1 million unique clonotypes were detected. The paper's findings and limits, for the study overall: Compared with adjacent normal breast tissue, tumors had higher clonality and roughly 2.5-fold greater T cell density. Analysis by tumor subtype was prevented by the small cohort size. Sequencing bulk genomic DNA from unsorted cells could not capture chain pairing or functional markers like CD4, CD8 and FOXP3. Enriched TCRB sequences shared across patients were mostly commonly generated sequences, unlikely to play an important role in the tumor microenvironment. Repertoires from blood resembled normal breast more closely than tumor, and using blood as a reference for each tissue separated tumor from normal in about 90% of the 16 patients.

Every sample was amplified as two independent genomic DNA replicates, using 0.5 ug for blood and roughly 1.4 ug for tumor or normal breast. Following the manufacturer's instructions, the ImmunoSeq Intro kit was used to carry out TCRB sequencing on genomic DNA. For absolute quantification, the roughly 28-cycle multiplex PCR included proprietary primers along with spike-in control sequences. Single-end 150-bp reads were used to sequence an 87-bp fragment spanning the CDR3 plus the flanking V and J genes. Seven samples, each with two replicates, were multiplexed per lane of an Illumina MiSeq using version 3.0 chemistry. The study's own analysis went as follows. Raw data were processed by the vendor's proprietary pipeline, with both replicates merged into one result per sample. Productive rearrangements sharing the V-gene family, CDR3 amino acid sequence and J-gene segment were defined as clonotypes. Clonality was calculated as 1 minus the normalized Shannon entropy (Pielou evenness) of TCRB abundances. To estimate T cell density, the total number of templates was divided by the input cell count, which was inferred from how much DNA went in. Recon was used with default parameters to estimate total repertoire diversity and clonality. Tumor-enriched clonotypes were defined as having over 0.1% abundance in tumor and at least 32-fold higher abundance than in normal breast. The table comes from immuneACCESS by way of TCRdb, which keeps in-frame sequences with V and J called. Part of the clones is missing from these tables; in studies checked, under half for an unresolved V gene and the rest for unknown reasons. That table is the source of V, J and clone size, and D and trimming were worked out from the DNA. Counted in this sample were about 28,000 clones; more than 80% of them appeared once. The ten largest clonotypes hold roughly 12% of the sample.

The study profiled bulk TCR beta-chain repertoires in matched peripheral blood, tumor and adjacent normal breast tissue taken from about 15 patients with early-stage breast cancer. Before surgery, roughly 5-10 mL of whole blood was collected in EDTA tubes and processed within 2 hours. Peripheral blood mononuclear cells were isolated by Ficoll-Paque centrifugation in SepMate-50 tubes. For storage in liquid nitrogen, PBMCs were cryopreserved as aliquots of about 1.9 to 4.5 million cells in roughly 90% FBS with 10% DMSO. The Qiagen AllPrep DNA/RNA Mini kit was used for genomic DNA extraction. This sequence originates from a person aged 55 to 69 with breast cancer. The rearranged chain carries TRBV7-8 and TRBJ1-4; TRBD1 is possibly the D segment (5 matching bases). The sample consisted of blood. For the CDR3, the sequence is CASSLQQSGGGEKLFF. The base sequence is TGTGCCAGCAGCTTACAACAGTCAGGCGGGGGAGAAAAACTGTTTTTT.